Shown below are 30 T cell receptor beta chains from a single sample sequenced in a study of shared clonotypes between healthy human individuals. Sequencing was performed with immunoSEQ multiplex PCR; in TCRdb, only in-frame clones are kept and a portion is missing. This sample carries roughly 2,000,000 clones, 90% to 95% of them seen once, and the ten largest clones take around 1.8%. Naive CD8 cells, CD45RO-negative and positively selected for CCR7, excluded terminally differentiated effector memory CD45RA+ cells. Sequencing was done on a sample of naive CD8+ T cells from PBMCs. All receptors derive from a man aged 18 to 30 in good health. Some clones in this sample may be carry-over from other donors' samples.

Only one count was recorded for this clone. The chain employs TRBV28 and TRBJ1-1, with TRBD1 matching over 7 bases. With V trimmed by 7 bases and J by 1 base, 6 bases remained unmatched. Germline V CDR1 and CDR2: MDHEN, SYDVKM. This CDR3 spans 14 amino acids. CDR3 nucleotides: TGTGCCAGCAACCACAGGGGCTGGAACACTGAAGCTTTCTTT. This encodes CASNHRGWNTEAFF.

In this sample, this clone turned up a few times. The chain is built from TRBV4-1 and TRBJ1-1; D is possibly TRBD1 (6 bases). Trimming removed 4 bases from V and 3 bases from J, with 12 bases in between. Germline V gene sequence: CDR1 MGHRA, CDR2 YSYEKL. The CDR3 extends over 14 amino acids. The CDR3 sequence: CASSLRDRYTEAFF. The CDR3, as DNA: TGCGCCAGCAGCCTCAGAGACAGGTACACTGAAGCTTTCTTT.

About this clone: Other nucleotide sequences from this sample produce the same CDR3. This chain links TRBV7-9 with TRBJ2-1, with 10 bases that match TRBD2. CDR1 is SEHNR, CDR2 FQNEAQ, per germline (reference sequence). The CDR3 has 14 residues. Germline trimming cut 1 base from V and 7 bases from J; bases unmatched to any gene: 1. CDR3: CASSLGLAGNEQFF. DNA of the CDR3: TGTGCCAGCAGCTTAGGACTAGCGGGTAATGAGCAGTTCTTC.

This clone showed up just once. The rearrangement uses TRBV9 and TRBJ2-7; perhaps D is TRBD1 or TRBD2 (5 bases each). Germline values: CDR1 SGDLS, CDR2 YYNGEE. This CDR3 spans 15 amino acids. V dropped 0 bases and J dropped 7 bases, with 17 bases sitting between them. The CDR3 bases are TGTGCCAGCAGCGTAGGTGTGAGGGGTGTTTGGGAGCAGTACTTC. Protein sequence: CASSVGVRGVWEQYF. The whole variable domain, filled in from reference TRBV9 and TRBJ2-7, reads DSGVTQTPKHLITATGQRVTLRCSPRSGDLSVYWYQQSLDQGLQFLIQYYNGEERAKGNILERFSAQQFPDLHSELNLSSLELGDSALYFCASSVGVRGVWEQYFGPGTRLTVT.

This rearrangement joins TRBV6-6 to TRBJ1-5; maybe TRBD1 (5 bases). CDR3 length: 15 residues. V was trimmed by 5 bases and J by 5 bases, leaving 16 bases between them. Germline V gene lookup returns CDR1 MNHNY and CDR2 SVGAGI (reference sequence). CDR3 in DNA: TGTGCCAGCAGTACCGGGACGGATCCCTATCAGCCCCAGCATTTT. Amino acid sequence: CASSTGTDPYQPQHF.

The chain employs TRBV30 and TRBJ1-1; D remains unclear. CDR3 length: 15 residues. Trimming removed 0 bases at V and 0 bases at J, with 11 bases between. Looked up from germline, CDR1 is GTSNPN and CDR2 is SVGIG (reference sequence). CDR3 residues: CAWSVFGNLNTEAFF. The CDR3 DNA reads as TGTGCCTGGAGTGTATTCGGGAATTTGAACACTGAAGCTTTCTTT.

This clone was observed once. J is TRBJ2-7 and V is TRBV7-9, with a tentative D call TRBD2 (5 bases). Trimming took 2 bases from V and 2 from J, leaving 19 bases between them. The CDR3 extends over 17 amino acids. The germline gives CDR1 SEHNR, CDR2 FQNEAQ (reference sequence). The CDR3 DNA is TGTGCCAGCAGCTTACATCCGGCGGGCGGCGGTACCTACGAGCAGTACTTC. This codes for CASSLHPAGGGTYEQYF.

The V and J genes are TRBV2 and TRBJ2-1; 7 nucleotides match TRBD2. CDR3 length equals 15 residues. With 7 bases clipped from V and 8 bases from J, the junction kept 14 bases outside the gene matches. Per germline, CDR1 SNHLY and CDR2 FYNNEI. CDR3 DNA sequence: TGTGCCAGCAACCTGCGGCGGGAGATAATAGATGAGCAGTTCTTC. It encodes CASNLRREIIDEQFF.

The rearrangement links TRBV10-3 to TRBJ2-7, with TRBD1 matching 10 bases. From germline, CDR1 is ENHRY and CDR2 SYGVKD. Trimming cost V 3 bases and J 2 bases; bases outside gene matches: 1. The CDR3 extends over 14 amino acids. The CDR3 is CAISDGTGAYEQYF. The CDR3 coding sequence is TGTGCCATCAGTGATGGGACAGGGGCCTACGAGCAGTACTTC.

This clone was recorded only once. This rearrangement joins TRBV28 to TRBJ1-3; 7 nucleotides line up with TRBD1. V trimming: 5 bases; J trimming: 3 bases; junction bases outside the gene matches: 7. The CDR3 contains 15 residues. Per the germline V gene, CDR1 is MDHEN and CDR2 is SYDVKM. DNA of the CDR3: TGTGCCAGCAGTCTCCCGACAGGGTATGGAAACACCATATATTTT. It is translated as CASSLPTGYGNTIYF. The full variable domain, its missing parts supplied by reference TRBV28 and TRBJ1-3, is DVKVTQSSRYLVKRTGEKVFLECVQDMDHENMFWYRQDPGLGLRLIYFSYDVKMKEKGDIPEGYSVSREKKERFSLILESASTNQTSMYLCASSLPTGYGNTIYFGEGSWLTVV.

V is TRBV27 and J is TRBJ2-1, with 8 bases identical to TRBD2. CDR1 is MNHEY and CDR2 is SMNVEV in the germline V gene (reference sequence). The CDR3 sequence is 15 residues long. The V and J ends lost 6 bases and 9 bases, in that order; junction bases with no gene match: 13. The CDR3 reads CASSQAGVGYSEQFF. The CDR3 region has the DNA TGTGCCAGCAGCCAAGCGGGAGTTGGCTATAGTGAGCAGTTCTTC.

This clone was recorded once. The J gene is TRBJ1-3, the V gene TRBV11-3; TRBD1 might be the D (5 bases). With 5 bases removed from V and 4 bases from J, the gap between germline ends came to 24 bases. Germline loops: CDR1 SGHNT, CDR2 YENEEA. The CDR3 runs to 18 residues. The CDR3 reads CASSPTPHIQRDGNTIYF. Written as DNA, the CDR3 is TGTGCCAGCAGCCCCACCCCCCACATTCAAAGGGACGGAAACACCATATATTTT. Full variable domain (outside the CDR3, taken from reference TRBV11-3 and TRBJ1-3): EAGVVQSPRYKIIEKKQPVAFWCNPISGHNTLYWYLQNLGQGPELLIRYENEEAVDDSQLPKDRFSAERLKGVDSTLKIQPAELGDSAVYLCASSPTPHIQRDGNTIYFGEGSWLTVV.

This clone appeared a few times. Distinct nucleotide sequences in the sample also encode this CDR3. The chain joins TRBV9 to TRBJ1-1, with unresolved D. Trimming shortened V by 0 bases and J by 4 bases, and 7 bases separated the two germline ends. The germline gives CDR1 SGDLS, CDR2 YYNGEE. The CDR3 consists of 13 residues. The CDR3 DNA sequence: TGTGCCAGCAGCGTAGACGGGTCCACTGAAGCTTTCTTT. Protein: CASSVDGSTEAFF.

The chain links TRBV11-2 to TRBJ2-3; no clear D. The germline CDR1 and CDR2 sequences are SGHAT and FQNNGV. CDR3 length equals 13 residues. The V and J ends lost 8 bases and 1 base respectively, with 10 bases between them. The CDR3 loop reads CASRRGGTDTQYF. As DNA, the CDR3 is TGTGCCAGCCGTCGCGGTGGCACAGATACGCAGTATTTT.

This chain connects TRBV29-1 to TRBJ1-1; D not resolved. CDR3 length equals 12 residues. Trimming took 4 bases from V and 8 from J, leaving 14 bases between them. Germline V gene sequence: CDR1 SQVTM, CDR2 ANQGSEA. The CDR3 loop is CSVALVTSEAFF. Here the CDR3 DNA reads TGCAGCGTTGCCCTTGTGACGTCGGAAGCTTTCTTT.

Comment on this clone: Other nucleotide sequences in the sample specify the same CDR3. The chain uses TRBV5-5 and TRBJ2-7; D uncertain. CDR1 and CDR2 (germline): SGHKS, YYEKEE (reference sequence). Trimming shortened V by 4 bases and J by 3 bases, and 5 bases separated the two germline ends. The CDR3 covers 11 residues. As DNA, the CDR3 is TGTGCCAGCAGCGGCGGCTACGAGCAGTACTTC. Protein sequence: CASSGGYEQYF.

CDR3 nucleotides: TGTGCCTGGAGTTGGGGTAGCGGGAGACCCGAGCAGTACTTC. The encoded protein is CAWSWGSGRPEQYF. This chain uses TRBV30 with TRBJ2-7, with TRBD2 matching over 9 bases. V trimming: 2 bases; J trimming: 6 bases; junction bases outside the gene matches: 8. Germline CDR1 is GTSNPN and CDR2 is SVGIG (reference sequence). The CDR3 contains 14 residues.

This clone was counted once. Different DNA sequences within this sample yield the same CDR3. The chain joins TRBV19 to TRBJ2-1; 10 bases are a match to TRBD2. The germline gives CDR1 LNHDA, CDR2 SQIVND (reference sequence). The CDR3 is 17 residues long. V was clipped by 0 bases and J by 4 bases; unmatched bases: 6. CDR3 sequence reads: CASSIDRGTSVYNEQFF. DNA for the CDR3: TGTGCCAGTAGTATAGATCGGGGGACTAGCGTTTACAATGAGCAGTTCTTC.

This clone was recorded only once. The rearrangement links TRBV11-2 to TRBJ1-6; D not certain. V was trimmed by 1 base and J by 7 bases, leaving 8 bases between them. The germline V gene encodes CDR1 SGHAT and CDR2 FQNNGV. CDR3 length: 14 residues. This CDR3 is CASSLVGRNSPLHF. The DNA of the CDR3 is TGTGCCAGCAGCTTAGTTGGACGGAATTCACCCCTCCACTTT. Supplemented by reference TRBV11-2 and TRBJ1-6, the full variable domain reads EAGVAQSPRYKIIEKRQSVAFWCNPISGHATLYWYQQILGQGPKLLIQFQNNGVVDDSQLPKDRFSAERLKGVDSTLKIQPAKLEDSAVYLCASSLVGRNSPLHFGNGTRLTVT.

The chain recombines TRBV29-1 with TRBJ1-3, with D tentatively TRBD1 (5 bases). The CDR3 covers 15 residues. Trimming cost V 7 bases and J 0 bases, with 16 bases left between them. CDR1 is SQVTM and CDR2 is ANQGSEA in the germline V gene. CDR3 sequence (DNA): TGCAGCGCCCTGGGAGGGACGGACTCTGGAAACACCATATATTTT. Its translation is CSALGGTDSGNTIYF. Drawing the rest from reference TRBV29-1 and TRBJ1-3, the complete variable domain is SAVISQKPSRDICQRGTSLTIQCQVDSQVTMMFWYRQQPGQSLTLIATANQGSEATYESGFVIDKFPISRPNLTFSTLTVSNMSPEDSSIYLCSALGGTDSGNTIYFGEGSWLTVV.

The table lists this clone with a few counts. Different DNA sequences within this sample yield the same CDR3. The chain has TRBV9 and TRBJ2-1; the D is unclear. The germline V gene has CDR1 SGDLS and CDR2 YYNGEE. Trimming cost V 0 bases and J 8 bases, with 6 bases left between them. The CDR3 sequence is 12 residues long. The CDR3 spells CASSVGVDEQFF. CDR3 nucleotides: TGTGCCAGCAGCGTAGGGGTAGATGAGCAGTTCTTC.

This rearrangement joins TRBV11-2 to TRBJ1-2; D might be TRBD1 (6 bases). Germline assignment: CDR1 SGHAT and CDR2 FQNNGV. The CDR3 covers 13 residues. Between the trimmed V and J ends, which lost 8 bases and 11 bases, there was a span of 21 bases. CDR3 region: CASGRGAAEGYTF. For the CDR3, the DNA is TGTGCCAGCGGGAGGGGGGCAGCCGAGGGTTACACCTTC.

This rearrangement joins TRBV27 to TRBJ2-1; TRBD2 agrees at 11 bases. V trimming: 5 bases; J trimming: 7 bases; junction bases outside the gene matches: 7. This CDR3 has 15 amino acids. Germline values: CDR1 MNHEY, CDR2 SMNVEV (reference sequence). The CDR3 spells CASSDGTSGFNEQFF. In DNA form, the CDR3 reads TGTGCCAGCAGTGACGGGACTAGCGGATTTAATGAGCAGTTCTTC.

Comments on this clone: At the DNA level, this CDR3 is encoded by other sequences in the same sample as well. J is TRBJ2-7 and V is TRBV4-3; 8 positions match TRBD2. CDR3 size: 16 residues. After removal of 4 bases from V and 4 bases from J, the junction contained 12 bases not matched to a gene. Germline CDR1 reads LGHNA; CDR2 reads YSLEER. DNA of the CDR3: TGCGCCAGCAGCCCCGGATTAGCGGGACTCCTGTACGAGCAGTACTTC. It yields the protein CASSPGLAGLLYEQYF.

CDR3 residues: CASSAEGRVGEKLFF. The CDR3 DNA is TGTGCCAGCAGCGCCGAAGGGCGGGTGGGGGAAAAACTGTTTTTT. V gene TRBV9 combines with J gene TRBJ1-4, with D uncertain. Germline V gene data show CDR1 as SGDLS and CDR2 as YYNGEE. Trimming shortened V by 3 bases and J by 8 bases, and 17 bases separated the two germline ends. The CDR3 runs 15 residues.

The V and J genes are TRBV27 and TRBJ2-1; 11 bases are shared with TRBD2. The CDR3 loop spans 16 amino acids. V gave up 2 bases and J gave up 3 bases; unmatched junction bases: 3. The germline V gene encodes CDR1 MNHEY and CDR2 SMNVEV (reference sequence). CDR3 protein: CASSLEGLAVYNEQFF. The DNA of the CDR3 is TGTGCCAGCAGTTTAGAGGGACTAGCGGTCTACAATGAGCAGTTCTTC.

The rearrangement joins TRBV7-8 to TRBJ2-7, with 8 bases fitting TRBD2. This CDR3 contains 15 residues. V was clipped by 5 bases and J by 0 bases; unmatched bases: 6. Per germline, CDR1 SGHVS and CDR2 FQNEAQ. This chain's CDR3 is CASSGAAGGSYEQYF. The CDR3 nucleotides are TGTGCCAGCAGCGGGGCTGCGGGAGGCTCCTACGAGCAGTACTTC.

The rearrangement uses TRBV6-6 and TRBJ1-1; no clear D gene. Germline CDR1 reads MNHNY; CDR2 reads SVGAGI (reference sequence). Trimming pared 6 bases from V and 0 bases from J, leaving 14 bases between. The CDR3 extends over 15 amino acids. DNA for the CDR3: TGTGCCAGCAGGCTTTCGGAAGGAATGAACACTGAAGCTTTCTTT. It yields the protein CASRLSEGMNTEAFF.

CDR3 nucleotide sequence: TGTGCCAGCAGAGGAGAAGGGGTGTGGGAGACCCAGTACTTC. Its translation: CASRGEGVWETQYF. V is TRBV25-1 and J is TRBJ2-5; perhaps TRBD1 as D (5 bases). The CDR3 is made up of 14 amino acids. The germline CDR1 and CDR2 sequences are MGHDK and SYGVNS. Trimming stripped 6 bases from V and 5 bases from J, with 16 bases between.

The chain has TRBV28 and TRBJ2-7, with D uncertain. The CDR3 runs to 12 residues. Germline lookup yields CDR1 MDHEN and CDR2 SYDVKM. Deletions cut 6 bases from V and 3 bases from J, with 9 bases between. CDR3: CASSRRVYEQYF. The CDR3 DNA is TGTGCCAGCAGCCGCCGCGTCTACGAGCAGTACTTC.